Sequencing of this TCR beta chain was carried out in a study of cytomegalovirus exposure and HLA in healthy donors. Points from the study as a whole: Available immune exposure information covered CMV serostatus only. Association of a missense DCLRE1C variant with TCR beta V- and J-gene trimming was reported in a later analysis.

The PCR ran on 60 Vbeta and 13 Jbeta primers. Produced via immunoSEQ multiplex PCR; TCRdb's table is partial and in-frame only. There are approximately 200,000 clones in the sample; under 80% occur only once, and 0.2% to 0.25% lies in the top ten. Concerning this clone itself: The antigen remains undetermined.

The receptor comes from a girl aged 2 to 10 in good health and CMV-seronegative. Sequencing input: PBMCs.

CDR3: CAGTGVGYGYTF. The CDR3 nucleotides are TGTGCCGGTACAGGGGTGGGGTATGGCTACACCTTC. The chain carries TRBV7-2 and TRBJ1-2; 7 bases map to TRBD1. Germline CDR1 SGHTA, CDR2 FQGNSA. Losses at the gene ends were 11 bases for V and 5 bases for J; bases not matched to a gene: 8. This CDR3 contains 12 residues.